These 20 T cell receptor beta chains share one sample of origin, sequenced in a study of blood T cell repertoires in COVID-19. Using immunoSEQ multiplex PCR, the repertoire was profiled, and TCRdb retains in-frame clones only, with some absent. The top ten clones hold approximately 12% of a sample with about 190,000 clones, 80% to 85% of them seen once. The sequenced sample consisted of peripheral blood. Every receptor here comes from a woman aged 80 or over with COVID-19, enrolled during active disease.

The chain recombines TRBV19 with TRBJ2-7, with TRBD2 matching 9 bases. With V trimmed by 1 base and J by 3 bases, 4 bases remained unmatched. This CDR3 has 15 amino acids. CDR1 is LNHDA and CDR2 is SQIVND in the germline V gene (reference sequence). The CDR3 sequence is CASSIGSGGLYEQYF. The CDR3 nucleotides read TGTGCCAGTAGTATAGGGAGCGGGGGGCTCTACGAGCAGTACTTC.

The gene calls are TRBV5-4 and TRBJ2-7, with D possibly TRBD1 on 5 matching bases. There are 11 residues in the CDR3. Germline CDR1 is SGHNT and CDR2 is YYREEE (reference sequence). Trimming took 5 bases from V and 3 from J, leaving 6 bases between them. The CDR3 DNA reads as TGTGCCAGCAGTGACAGCTACGAGCAGTACTTC. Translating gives CASSDSYEQYF. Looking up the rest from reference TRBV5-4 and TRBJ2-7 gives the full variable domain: ETGVTQSPTHLIKTRGQQVTLRCSSQSGHNTVSWYQQALGQGPQFIFQYYREEENGRGNFPPRFSGLQFPNYSSELNVNALELDDSALYLCASSDSYEQYFGPGTRLTVT.

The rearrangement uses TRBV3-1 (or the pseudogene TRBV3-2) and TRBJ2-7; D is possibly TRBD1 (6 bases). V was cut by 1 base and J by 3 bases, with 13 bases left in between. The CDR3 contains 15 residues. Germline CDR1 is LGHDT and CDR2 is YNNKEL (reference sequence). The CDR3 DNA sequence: TGTGCCAGCAGCCAAGGGGGTTCAGGGGTCTACGAGCAGTACTTC. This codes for CASSQGGSGVYEQYF.

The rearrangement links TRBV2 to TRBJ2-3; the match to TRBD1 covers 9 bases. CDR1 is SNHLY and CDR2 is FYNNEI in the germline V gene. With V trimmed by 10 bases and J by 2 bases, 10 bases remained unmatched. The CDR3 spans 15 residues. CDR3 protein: CATTGQGLPTDTQYF. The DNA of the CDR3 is TGTGCCACCACGGGACAGGGACTACCCACAGATACGCAGTATTTT.

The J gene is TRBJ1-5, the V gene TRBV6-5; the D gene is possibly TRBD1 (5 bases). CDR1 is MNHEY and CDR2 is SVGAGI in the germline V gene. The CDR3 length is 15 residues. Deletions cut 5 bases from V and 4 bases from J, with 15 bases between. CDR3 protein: CASSRAGEGNQPQHF. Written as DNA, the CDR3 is TGTGCCAGCAGTCGGGCGGGGGAAGGGAATCAGCCCCAGCATTTT.

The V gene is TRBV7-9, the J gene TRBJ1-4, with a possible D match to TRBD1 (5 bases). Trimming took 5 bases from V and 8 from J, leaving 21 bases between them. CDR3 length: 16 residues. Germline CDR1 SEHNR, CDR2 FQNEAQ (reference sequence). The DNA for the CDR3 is TGTGCCAGCAGCAATACTATGGGGGGAGGTTTGGAAAAACTGTTTTTT. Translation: CASSNTMGGGLEKLFF.

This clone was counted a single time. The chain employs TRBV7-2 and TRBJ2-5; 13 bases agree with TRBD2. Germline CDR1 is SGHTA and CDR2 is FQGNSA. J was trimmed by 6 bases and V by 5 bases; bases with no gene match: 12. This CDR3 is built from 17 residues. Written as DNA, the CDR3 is TGTGCCAGCAGCCAGATCCCCGGGACTAGCGGGACAAAGACCCAGTACTTC. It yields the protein CASSQIPGTSGTKTQYF.

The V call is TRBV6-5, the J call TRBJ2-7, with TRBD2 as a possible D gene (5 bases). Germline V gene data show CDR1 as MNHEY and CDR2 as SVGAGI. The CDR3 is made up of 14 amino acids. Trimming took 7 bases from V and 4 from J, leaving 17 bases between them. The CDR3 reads CASTEGSFDYEQYF. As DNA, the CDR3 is TGTGCCAGCACCGAGGGCAGTTTCGATTACGAGCAGTACTTC.

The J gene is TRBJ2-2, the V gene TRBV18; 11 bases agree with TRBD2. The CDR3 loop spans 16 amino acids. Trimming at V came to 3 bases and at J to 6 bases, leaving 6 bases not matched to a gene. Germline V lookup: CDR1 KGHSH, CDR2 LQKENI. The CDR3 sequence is CASSPRLAGPAGELFF. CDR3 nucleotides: TGTGCCAGCTCACCGCGACTAGCGGGACCAGCCGGGGAGCTGTTTTTT.

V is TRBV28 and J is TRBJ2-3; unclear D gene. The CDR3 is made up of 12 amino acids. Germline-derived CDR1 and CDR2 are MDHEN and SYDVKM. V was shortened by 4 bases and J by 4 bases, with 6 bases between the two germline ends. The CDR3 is CASSSVPDTQYF. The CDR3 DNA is TGTGCCAGCAGTTCGGTACCAGATACGCAGTATTTT.

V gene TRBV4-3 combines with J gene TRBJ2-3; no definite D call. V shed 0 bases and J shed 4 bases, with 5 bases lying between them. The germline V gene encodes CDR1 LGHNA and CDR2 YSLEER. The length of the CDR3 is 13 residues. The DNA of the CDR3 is TGCGCCAGCAGCCAAGATGTCTCAGATACGCAGTATTTT. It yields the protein CASSQDVSDTQYF.

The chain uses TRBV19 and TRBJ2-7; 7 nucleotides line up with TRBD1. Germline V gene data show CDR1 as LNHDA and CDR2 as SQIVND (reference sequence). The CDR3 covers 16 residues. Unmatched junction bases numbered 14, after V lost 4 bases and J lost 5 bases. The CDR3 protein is CASSTARGQRKDEQYF. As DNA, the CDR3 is TGTGCCAGTAGTACAGCCCGGGGACAGCGAAAGGACGAGCAGTACTTC.

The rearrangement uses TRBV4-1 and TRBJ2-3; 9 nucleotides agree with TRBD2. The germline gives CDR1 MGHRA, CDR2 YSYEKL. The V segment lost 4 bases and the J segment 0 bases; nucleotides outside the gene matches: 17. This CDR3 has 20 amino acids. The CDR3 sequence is CASSRLAAGTSSKSTDTQYF. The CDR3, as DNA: TGCGCCAGCAGCCGGTTGGCAGCCGGGACTAGCTCCAAGAGCACAGATACGCAGTATTTT.

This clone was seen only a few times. CDR3 nucleotides: TGTGCCAGCAGCCCTCAGACAGGGACATTTGAAAAACTGTTTTTT. Translating gives CASSPQTGTFEKLFF. V usage is TRBV9 and J usage is TRBJ1-4; 7 nucleotides align to TRBD1. The CDR3 runs 15 residues. Germline trimming cut 4 bases from V and 7 bases from J; bases unmatched to any gene: 10. From germline, CDR1 is SGDLS and CDR2 YYNGEE.

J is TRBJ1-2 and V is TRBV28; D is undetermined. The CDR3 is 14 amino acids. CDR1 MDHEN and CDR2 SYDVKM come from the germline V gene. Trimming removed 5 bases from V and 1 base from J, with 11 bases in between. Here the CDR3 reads CASSTRQDNYGYTF. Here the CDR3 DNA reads TGTGCCAGCAGTACAAGACAAGATAACTATGGCTACACCTTC.

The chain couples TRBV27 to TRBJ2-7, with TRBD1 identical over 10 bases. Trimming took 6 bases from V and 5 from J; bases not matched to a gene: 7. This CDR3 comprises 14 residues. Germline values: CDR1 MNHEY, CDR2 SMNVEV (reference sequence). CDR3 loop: CASRRQGAMDEQYF. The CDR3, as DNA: TGTGCCAGCAGACGACAGGGGGCGATGGACGAGCAGTACTTC.

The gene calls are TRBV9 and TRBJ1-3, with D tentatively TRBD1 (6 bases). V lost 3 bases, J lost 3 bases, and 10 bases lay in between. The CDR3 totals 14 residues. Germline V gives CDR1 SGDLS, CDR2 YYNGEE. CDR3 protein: CASSAKTGGNTIYF. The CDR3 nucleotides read TGTGCCAGCAGCGCCAAGACAGGTGGAAACACCATATATTTT. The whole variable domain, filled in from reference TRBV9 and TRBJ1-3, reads DSGVTQTPKHLITATGQRVTLRCSPRSGDLSVYWYQQSLDQGLQFLIQYYNGEERAKGNILERFSAQQFPDLHSELNLSSLELGDSALYFCASSAKTGGNTIYFGEGSWLTVV.

In nucleotides, the CDR3 is TGCGCCAGCAGTCGGACAGGACACAGCACAGATACGCAGTATTTT. Translating gives CASSRTGHSTDTQYF. This chain uses TRBV5-1 with TRBJ2-3, with 7 bases aligning to TRBD1. CDR1 is SGHRS and CDR2 is YFSETQ in the germline V gene. Trimming at V came to 5 bases and at J to 0 bases, leaving 6 bases not matched to a gene. The CDR3 totals 15 residues.

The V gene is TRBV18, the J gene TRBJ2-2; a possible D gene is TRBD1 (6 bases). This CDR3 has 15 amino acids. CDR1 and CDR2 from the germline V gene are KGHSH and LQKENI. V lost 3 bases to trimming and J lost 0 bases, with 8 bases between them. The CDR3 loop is CASSPGQANTGELFF. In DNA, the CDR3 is TGTGCCAGCTCACCGGGACAAGCGAACACCGGGGAGCTGTTTTTT.

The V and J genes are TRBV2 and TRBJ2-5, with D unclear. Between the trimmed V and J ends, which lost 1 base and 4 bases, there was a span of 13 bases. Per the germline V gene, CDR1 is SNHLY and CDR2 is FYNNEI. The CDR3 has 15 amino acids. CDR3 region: CASSEGVGVRETQYF. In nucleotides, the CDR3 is TGTGCCAGCAGTGAAGGGGTAGGAGTGAGAGAGACCCAGTACTTC.